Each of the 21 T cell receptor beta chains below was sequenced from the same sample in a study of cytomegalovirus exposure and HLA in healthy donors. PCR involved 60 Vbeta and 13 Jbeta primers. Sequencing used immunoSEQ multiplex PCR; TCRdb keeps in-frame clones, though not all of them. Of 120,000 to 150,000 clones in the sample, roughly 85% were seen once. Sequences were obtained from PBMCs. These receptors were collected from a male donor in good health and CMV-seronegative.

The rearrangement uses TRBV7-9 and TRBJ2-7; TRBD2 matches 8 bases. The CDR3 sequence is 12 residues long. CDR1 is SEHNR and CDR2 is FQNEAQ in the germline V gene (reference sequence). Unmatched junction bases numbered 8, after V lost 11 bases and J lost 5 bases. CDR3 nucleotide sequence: TGTGCCTATGACGGGAGGGCAAACGAGCAGTACTTC. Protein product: CAYDGRANEQYF.

The CDR3 DNA reads as TGTGCCAGCTCACCCGACCTAGCGGGGGTGTATAGCTCCTACAATGAGCAGTTCTTC. Translated: CASSPDLAGVYSSYNEQFF. The V gene is TRBV18, the J gene TRBJ2-1; 10 bases line up with TRBD2. V was pared by 3 bases and J by 0 bases, with 11 bases of the junction left unmatched. CDR3 size: 19 residues. CDR1 is KGHSH, CDR2 LQKENI, per germline.

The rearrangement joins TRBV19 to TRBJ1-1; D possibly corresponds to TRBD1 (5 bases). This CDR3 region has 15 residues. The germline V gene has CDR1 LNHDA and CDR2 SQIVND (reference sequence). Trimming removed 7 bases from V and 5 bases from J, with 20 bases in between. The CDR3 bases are TGTGCCAGTAAGGGGCCAGAATGGGGTAGGACTGAAGCTTTCTTT. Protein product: CASKGPEWGRTEAFF.

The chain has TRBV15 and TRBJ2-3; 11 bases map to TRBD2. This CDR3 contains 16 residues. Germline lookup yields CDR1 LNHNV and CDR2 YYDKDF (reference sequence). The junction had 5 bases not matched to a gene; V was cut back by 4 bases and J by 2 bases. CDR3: CATSTHSGGDTDTQYF. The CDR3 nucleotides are TGTGCCACCAGCACCCATAGCGGGGGGGACACAGATACGCAGTATTTT.

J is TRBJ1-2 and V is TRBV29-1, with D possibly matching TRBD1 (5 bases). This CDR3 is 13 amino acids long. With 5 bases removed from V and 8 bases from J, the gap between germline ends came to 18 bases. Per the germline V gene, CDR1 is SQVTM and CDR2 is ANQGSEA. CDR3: CSVTYRFQGGYTF. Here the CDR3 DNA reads TGCAGCGTTACATACAGGTTTCAGGGCGGCTACACCTTC.

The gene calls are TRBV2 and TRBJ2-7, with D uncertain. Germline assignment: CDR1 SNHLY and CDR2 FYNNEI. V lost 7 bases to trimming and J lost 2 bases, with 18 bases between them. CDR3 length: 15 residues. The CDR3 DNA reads TGTGCCAGCACCCCCCTCCAGACTGACCCCTACGAGCAGTACTTC. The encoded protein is CASTPLQTDPYEQYF. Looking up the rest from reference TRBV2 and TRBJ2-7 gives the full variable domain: EPEVTQTPSHQVTQMGQEVILRCVPISNHLYFYWYRQILGQKVEFLVSFYNNEISEKSEIFDDQFSVERPDGSNFTLKIRSTKLEDSAMYFCASTPLQTDPYEQYFGPGTRLTVT.

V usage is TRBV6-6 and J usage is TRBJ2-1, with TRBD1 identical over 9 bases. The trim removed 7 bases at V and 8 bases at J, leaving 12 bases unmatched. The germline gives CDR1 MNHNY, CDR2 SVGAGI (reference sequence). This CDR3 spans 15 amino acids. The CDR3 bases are TGTGCCAGCACCAGACAGGGGGGCAAGGGGGATGAGCAGTTCTTC. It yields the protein CASTRQGGKGDEQFF.

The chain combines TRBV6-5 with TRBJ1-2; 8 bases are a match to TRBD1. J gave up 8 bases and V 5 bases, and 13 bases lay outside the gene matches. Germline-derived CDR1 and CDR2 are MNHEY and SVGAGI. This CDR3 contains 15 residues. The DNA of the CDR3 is TGTGCCAGCAGTGGACAGGGTGTTACCCCCTGGGGCTACACCTTC. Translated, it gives CASSGQGVTPWGYTF.

This CDR3 is CASSPPGTPPNNEQFF. The CDR3 nucleotides read TGTGCCAGCAGTCCTCCGGGGACACCCCCTAACAATGAGCAGTTCTTC. The V gene is TRBV6-6, the J gene TRBJ2-1; tentatively, D is TRBD1 (6 bases). Germline CDR1 MNHNY, CDR2 SVGAGI (reference sequence). The CDR3 runs to 16 residues. Trimming shortened V by 5 bases and J by 5 bases, and 19 bases separated the two germline ends.

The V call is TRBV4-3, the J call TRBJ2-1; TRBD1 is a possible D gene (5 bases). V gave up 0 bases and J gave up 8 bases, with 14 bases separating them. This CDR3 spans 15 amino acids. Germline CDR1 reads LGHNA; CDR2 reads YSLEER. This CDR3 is CASSQDFQGRDEQFF. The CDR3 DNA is TGCGCCAGCAGCCAAGATTTCCAGGGCAGGGATGAGCAGTTCTTC.

The CDR3 spells CASSLELTSETQYF. CDR3 DNA: TGTGCCAGCAGCTTAGAGTTGACTAGTGAGACCCAGTACTTC. The chain joins TRBV11-2 to TRBJ2-5; D possibly corresponds to TRBD2 (6 bases). V lost 0 bases and J lost 5, with 10 bases in between. Germline values: CDR1 SGHAT, CDR2 FQNNGV. This CDR3 has 14 amino acids.

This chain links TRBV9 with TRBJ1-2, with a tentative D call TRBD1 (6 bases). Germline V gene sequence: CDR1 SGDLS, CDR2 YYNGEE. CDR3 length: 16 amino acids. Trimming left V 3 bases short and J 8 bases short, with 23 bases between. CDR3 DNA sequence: TGTGCCAGCAGCGCCGACCTGACAGGTTTGCCTGGGGGCTACACCTTC. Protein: CASSADLTGLPGGYTF. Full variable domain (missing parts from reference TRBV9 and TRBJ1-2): DSGVTQTPKHLITATGQRVTLRCSPRSGDLSVYWYQQSLDQGLQFLIQYYNGEERAKGNILERFSAQQFPDLHSELNLSSLELGDSALYFCASSADLTGLPGGYTFGSGTRLTVV.

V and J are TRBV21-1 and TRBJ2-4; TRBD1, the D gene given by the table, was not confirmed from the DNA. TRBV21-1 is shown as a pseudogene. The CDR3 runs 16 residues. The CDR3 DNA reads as TGTGCCAGCAGCAAAAAAGGGACAGGGGCGATAGACATTCAGTACTTC. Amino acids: CASSKKGTGAIDIQYF.

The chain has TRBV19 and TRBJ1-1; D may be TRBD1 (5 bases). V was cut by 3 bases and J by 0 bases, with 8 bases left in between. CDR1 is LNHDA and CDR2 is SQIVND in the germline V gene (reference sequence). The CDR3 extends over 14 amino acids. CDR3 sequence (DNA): TGTGCCAGTAGTATGAGACAGCTGAACACTGAAGCTTTCTTT. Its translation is CASSMRQLNTEAFF.

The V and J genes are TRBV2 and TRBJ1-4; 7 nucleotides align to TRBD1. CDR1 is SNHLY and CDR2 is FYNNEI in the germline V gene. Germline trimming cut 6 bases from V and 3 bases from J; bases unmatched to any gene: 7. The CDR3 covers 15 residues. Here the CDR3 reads CASSETGVANEKLFF. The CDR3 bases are TGTGCCAGCAGCGAAACAGGGGTGGCTAATGAAAAACTGTTTTTT.

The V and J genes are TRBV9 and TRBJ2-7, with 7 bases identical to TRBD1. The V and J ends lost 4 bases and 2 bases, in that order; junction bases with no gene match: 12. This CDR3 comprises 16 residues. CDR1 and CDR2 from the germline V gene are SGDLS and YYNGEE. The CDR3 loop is CASSRDGQALTYEQYF. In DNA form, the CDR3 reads TGTGCCAGCAGCCGGGATGGACAGGCTCTGACCTACGAGCAGTACTTC. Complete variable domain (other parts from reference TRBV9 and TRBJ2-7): DSGVTQTPKHLITATGQRVTLRCSPRSGDLSVYWYQQSLDQGLQFLIQYYNGEERAKGNILERFSAQQFPDLHSELNLSSLELGDSALYFCASSRDGQALTYEQYFGPGTRLTVT.

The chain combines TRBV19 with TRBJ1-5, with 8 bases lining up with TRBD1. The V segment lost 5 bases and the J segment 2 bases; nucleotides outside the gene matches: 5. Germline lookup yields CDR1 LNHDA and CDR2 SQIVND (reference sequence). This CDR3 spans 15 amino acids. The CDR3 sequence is CASSFMTGGNQPQHF. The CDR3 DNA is TGTGCCAGTAGTTTTATGACAGGGGGCAATCAGCCCCAGCATTTT.

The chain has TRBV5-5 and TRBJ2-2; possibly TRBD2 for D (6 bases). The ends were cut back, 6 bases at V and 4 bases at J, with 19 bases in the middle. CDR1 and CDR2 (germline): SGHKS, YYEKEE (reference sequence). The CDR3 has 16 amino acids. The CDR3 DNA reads TGTGCCAGCAAGGGACTGATTGGGGCCCCCACCGGGGAGCTGTTTTTT. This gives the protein CASKGLIGAPTGELFF.

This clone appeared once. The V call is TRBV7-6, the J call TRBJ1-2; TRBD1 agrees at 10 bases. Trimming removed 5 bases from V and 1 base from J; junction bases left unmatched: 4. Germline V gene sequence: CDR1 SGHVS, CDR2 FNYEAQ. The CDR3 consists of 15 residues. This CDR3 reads CASSPGTGVNYGYTF. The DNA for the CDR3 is TGTGCCAGCAGCCCCGGGACAGGGGTTAACTATGGCTACACCTTC.

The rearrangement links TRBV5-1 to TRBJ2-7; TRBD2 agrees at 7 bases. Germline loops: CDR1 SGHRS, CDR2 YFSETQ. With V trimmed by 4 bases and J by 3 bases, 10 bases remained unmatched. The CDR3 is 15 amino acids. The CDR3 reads CASSPGVERGYEQYF. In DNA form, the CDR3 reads TGCGCCAGCAGCCCGGGTGTGGAGCGGGGCTACGAGCAGTACTTC.

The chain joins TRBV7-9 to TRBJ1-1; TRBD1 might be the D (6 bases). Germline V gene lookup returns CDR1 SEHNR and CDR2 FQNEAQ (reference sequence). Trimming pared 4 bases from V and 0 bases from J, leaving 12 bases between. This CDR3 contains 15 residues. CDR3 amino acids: CASSSTGHLNTEAFF. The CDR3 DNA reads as TGTGCCAGCAGCTCCACGGGACACCTGAACACTGAAGCTTTCTTT.